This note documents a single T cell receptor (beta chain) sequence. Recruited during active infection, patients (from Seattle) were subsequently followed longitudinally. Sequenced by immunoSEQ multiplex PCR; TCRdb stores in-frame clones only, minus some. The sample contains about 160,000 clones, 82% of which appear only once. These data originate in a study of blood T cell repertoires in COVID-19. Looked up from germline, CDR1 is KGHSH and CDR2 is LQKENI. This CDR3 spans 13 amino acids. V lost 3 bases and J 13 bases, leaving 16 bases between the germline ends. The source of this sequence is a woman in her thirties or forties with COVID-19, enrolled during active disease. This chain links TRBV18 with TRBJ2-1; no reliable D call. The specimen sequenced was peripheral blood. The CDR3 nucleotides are TGTGCCAGCTCACCTCTTGAGCGCCAACACCAGTTCTTC. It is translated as CASSPLERQHQFF.